This T cell receptor beta chain was obtained from a study of blood T cell repertoires in COVID-19. There are 14 residues in the CDR3. Sequenced by immunoSEQ multiplex PCR; TCRdb stores in-frame clones only, minus some. The sample lists approximately 670,000 clones, more than 80% occurring once. The genes are TRBV21-1 and TRBJ2-7; no DNA check was done on the table's D call, TRBD1. TRBV21-1 is a known pseudogene. The sample consisted of peripheral blood. The source of this sequence is a woman aged 18-29 years with acute or convalescent COVID-19. This CDR3 is CARPEGQGSYEQYF. In DNA, the CDR3 is TGTGCCCGCCCAGAGGGACAGGGTTCATACGAGCAGTACTTC.